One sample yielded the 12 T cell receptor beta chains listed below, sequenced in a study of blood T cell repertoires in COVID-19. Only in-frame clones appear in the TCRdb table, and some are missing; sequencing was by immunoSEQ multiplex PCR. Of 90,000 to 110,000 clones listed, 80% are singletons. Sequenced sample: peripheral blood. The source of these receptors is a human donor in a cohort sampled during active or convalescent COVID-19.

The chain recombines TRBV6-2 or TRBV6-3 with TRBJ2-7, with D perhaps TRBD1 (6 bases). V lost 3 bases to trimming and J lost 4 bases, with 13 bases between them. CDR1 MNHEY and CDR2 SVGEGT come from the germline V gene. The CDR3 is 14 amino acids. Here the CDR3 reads CASSYQGLYYEQYF. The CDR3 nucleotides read TGTGCCAGCAGTTATCAGGGGTTGTATTACGAGCAGTACTTC.

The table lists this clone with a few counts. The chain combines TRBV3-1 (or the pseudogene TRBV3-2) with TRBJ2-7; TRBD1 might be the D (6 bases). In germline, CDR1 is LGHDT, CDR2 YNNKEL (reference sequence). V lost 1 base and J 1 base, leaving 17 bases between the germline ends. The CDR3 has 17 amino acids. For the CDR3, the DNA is TGTGCCAGCAGCCAAGTGTATGGCAGGGGTAGTTCCTACGAGCAGTACTTC. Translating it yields CASSQVYGRGSSYEQYF.

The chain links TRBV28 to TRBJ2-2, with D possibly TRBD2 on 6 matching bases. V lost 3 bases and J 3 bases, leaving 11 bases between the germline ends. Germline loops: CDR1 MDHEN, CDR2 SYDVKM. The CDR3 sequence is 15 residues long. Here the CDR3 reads CASSFYGRDTGELFF. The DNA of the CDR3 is TGTGCCAGCAGTTTCTACGGGAGAGACACCGGGGAGCTGTTTTTT.

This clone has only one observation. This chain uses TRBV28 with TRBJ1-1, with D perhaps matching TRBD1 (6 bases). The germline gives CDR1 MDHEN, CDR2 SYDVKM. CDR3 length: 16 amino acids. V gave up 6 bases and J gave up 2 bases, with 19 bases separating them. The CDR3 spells CASRGPHRAPNTEAFF. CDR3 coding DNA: TGTGCCAGCAGAGGCCCCCACAGGGCCCCCAACACTGAAGCTTTCTTT.

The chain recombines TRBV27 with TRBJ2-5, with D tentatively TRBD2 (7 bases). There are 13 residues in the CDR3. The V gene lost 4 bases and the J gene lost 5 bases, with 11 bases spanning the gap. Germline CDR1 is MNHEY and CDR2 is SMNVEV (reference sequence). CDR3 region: CASSWGRGETQYF. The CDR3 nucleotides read TGTGCCAGCAGTTGGGGGCGGGGGGAGACCCAGTACTTC.

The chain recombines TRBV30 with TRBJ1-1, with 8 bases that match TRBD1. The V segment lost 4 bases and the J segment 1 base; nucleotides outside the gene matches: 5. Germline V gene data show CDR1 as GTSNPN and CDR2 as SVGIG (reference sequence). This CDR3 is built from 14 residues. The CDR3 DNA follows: TGTGCCTGGACCCGGGACAGGCAGAACACTGAAGCTTTCTTT. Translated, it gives CAWTRDRQNTEAFF.

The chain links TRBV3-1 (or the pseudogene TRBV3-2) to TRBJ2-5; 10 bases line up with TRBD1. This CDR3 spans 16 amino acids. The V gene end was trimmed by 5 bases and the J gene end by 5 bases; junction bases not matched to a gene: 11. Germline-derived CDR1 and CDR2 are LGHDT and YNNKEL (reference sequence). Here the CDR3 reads CASSKDRGTFLETQYF. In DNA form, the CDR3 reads TGTGCCAGCAGCAAGGACAGGGGGACATTTTTGGAGACCCAGTACTTC.

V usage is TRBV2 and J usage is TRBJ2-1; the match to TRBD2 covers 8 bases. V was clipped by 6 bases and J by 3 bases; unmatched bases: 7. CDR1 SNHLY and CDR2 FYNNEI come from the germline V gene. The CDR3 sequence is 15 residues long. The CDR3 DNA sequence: TGTGCCAGCAGACGAGGAGCGGGGGTCTACAATGAGCAGTTCTTC. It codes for CASRRGAGVYNEQFF.

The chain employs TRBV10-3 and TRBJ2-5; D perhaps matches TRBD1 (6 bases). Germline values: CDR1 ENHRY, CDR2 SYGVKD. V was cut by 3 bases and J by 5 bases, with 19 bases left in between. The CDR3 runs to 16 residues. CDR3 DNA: TGTGCCATCAGTGATAAGGCCCACACAGGGACGGAGACCCAGTACTTC. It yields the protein CAISDKAHTGTETQYF.

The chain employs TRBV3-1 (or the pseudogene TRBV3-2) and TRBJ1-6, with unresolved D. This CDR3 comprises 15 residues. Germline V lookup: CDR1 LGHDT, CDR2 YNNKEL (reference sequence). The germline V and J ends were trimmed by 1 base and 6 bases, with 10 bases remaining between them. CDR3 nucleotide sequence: TGTGCCAGCAGCCAAGTAGCAGTCGCTAATTCACCCCTCCACTTT. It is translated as CASSQVAVANSPLHF.

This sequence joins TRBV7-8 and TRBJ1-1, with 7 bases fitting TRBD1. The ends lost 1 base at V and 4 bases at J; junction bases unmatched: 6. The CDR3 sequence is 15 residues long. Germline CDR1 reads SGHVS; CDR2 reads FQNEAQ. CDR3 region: CASSLERGLGTEAFF. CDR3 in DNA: TGTGCCAGCAGCTTAGAGAGGGGGCTGGGCACTGAAGCTTTCTTT.

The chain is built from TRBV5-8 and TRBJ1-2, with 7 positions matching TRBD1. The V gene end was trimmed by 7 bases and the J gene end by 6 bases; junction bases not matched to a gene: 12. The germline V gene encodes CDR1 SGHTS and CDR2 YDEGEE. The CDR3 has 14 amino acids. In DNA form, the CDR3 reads TGTGCCAGCCGGTTGGCAGGGGGTGATCATGGCTACACCTTC. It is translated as CASRLAGGDHGYTF.